The rows below give T cell receptor beta chains drawn from one sample of a study of neoadjuvant anti-PD-1 for oral cavity cancer. Sequencing was performed with immunoSEQ multiplex PCR; in TCRdb, only in-frame clones are kept and a portion is missing. This table has 15,000 or so clones, 55% to 70% appearing once. The sequences come from PBMCs, collected before nivolumab (anti-PD-1) treatment. The receptors come from a person aged 40 to 85 with oral cavity squamous cell carcinoma. The CDR3 runs from the conserved cysteine through the conserved F or W. The order of the fields is D gene, J gene, V gene, clone size, CDR3 DNA, CDR3 protein. A D gene is named only where the DNA matches it firmly. Only part of the rows carry a size: once, few, many, or a class if the clone is expanded.

d_gene: -; j_gene: TRBJ1-1; v_gene: TRBV6-5; abundance: few; CDR3nt: TGTGCCAGCAGTTACAGAATGAACACTGAAGCTTTCTTT; CDR3aa: CASSYRMNTEAFF
d_gene: -; j_gene: TRBJ1-1; v_gene: TRBV7-9; abundance: once; CDR3nt: TGTGCCAGCAGCCTAGGGGCCCAGAACACTGAAGCTTTCTTT; CDR3aa: CASSLGAQNTEAFF
d_gene: -; j_gene: TRBJ2-6; v_gene: TRBV14; abundance: -; CDR3nt: TGTGCCAGCAGCCAAGATCAGGTCCCGGCCAACGTCCTGACTTTC; CDR3aa: CASSQDQVPANVLTF
d_gene: TRBD1; j_gene: TRBJ1-1; v_gene: TRBV7-9; abundance: -; CDR3nt: TGTGCCAGCAGCGGACAGGGCGCAGCAAACACTGAAGCTTTCTTT; CDR3aa: CASSGQGAANTEAFF
d_gene: -; j_gene: TRBJ2-1; v_gene: TRBV15; abundance: -; CDR3nt: TGTGCCACCAGCAGAGATGCTGGGAGGGAGCAGTTCTTC; CDR3aa: CATSRDAGREQFF
d_gene: -; j_gene: TRBJ2-7; v_gene: TRBV29-1; abundance: -; CDR3nt: TGCAGCGTGCAGATTACCTACGAGCAGTACTTC; CDR3aa: CSVQITYEQYF
d_gene: -; j_gene: TRBJ1-1; v_gene: TRBV9; abundance: few; CDR3nt: TGTGCCAGCAGCGCCCAGCCTGAAAACACTGAAGCTTTCTTT; CDR3aa: CASSAQPENTEAFF
d_gene: -; j_gene: TRBJ1-1; v_gene: TRBV30; abundance: -; CDR3nt: TGTGCCTGGAGTCCAGATATAGGGGGGGCGGCTTTCTTT; CDR3aa: CAWSPDIGGAAFF
d_gene: TRBD2; j_gene: TRBJ2-7; v_gene: TRBV6-1; abundance: -; CDR3nt: TGTGCCAGCAGTAGACTAGCGGGAGACTTCTACGAGCAGTACTTC; CDR3aa: CASSRLAGDFYEQYF
d_gene: TRBD2; j_gene: TRBJ2-3; v_gene: TRBV13; abundance: -; CDR3nt: TGTGCCAGCAGCCGGACTAGCGGCGCAGATACGCAGTATTTT; CDR3aa: CASSRTSGADTQYF
d_gene: -; j_gene: TRBJ2-4; v_gene: TRBV5-3; abundance: -; CDR3nt: TGTGCCAGAAGCCTAGCACTAGCCAAAAACATTCAGTACTTC; CDR3aa: CARSLALAKNIQYF
d_gene: -; j_gene: TRBJ2-5; v_gene: TRBV5-8; abundance: -; CDR3nt: TGTGCCAGCAGCTTGGACGGTTACCAAGAGACCCAGTACTTC; CDR3aa: CASSLDGYQETQYF